The 13 T cell receptor beta chains below come from one sample, sequenced in a study of blood T cell repertoires in COVID-19. Generated by immunoSEQ multiplex PCR, the TCRdb table keeps only in-frame clones and is missing some. The data show under 450,000 clones, with 70% to 90% seen just once and roughly 1.4% held by the top ten. The sequencing input was peripheral blood. The receptors come from a woman aged 40 to 49 with COVID-19, enrolled during active disease.

The chain recombines TRBV7-8 with TRBJ1-3, with 9 bases fitting TRBD1. V lost 1 base to trimming and J lost 4 bases; unmatched junction nucleotides: 5. There are 16 residues in the CDR3. The V gene's germline CDR1 is SGHVS and CDR2 FQNEAQ. CDR3 sequence: CASSLGQGVSGNTIYF. The CDR3 DNA reads TGTGCCAGCAGCTTAGGACAGGGGGTCTCGGGAAACACCATATATTTT.

The J gene is TRBJ2-7, the V gene TRBV27; 11 nucleotides line up with TRBD2. The CDR3 sequence is 15 residues long. Unmatched junction bases numbered 9, after V lost 6 bases and J lost 5 bases. The germline V gene has CDR1 MNHEY and CDR2 SMNVEV (reference sequence). The CDR3 nucleotides are TGTGCCAGCAGCGTAACCGGGACTAGCGGCGACGAGCAGTACTTC. Protein product: CASSVTGTSGDEQYF.

The genes are TRBV27 and TRBJ1-2; D might be TRBD1 (5 bases). The germline gives CDR1 MNHEY, CDR2 SMNVEV (reference sequence). CDR3 size: 16 residues. The V end was cut by 6 bases, the J end by 0 bases, with 17 bases between. CDR3 nucleotides: TGTGCCAGCAGCCGTTTACAGGACCTGGCTAACTATGGCTACACCTTC. Residues: CASSRLQDLANYGYTF.

The chain couples TRBV7-2 to TRBJ1-1; 9 bases match TRBD1. Trimming removed 0 bases from V and 8 bases from J; junction bases left unmatched: 7. Germline V gene lookup returns CDR1 SGHTA and CDR2 FQGNSA. The CDR3 length is 15 residues. In DNA form, the CDR3 reads TGTGCCAGCAGCTTAGCCGGACAGGGGACCCGGGAAGCTTTCTTT. The encoded protein is CASSLAGQGTREAFF.

The table lists this clone with a few counts. The rearrangement joins TRBV10-3 to TRBJ1-5; 10 positions match TRBD1. V was pared by 5 bases and J by 7 bases, with 8 bases of the junction left unmatched. Germline V CDR1 and CDR2: ENHRY, SYGVKD. The CDR3 contains 15 residues. CDR3 amino acids: CAISPGTGEYQPQHF. Written as DNA, the CDR3 is TGTGCCATCAGTCCCGGGACAGGGGAGTACCAGCCCCAGCATTTT.

This chain uses TRBV30 with TRBJ1-4; tentatively, D is TRBD1 (6 bases). Per the germline V gene, CDR1 is GTSNPN and CDR2 is SVGIG (reference sequence). The CDR3 runs to 12 residues. The CDR3 loop reads CIAGATNEKLFF. The CDR3 DNA sequence: TGTATAGCAGGGGCAACTAATGAAAAACTGTTTTTT.

This clone was counted a few times. The chain links TRBV6-6 to TRBJ1-5; the match to TRBD1 covers 10 bases. CDR3 size: 15 residues. Germline loops: CDR1 MNHNY, CDR2 SVGAGI (reference sequence). Trimming cost V 5 bases and J 5 bases; bases outside gene matches: 6. CDR3 sequence: CASSTGQGLDQPQHF. The CDR3 region has the DNA TGTGCCAGCAGTACGGGACAGGGGCTCGATCAGCCCCAGCATTTT.

This sequence joins TRBV6-2 or TRBV6-3 and TRBJ2-7, with 10 nucleotides matching TRBD2. There are 15 residues in the CDR3. Germline lookup yields CDR1 MNHEY and CDR2 SVGEGT. The V and J ends lost 5 bases and 0 bases, in that order; junction bases with no gene match: 4. The CDR3 here is CASSNVAGGSYEQYF. The DNA of the CDR3 is TGTGCCAGCAGTAACGTAGCGGGGGGCTCCTACGAGCAGTACTTC.

The chain recombines TRBV9 with TRBJ2-1; TRBD2 aligns across 7 bases. This CDR3 has 13 amino acids. Unmatched junction bases numbered 3, after V lost 0 bases and J lost 9 bases. Germline CDR1 SGDLS, CDR2 YYNGEE. CDR3 DNA sequence: TGTGCCAGCAGCGTAGCGGGGGGTAGTGAGCAGTTCTTC. Translating it yields CASSVAGGSEQFF.

The chain employs TRBV6-5 and TRBJ2-3, with 9 bases aligning to TRBD2. The CDR3 extends over 14 amino acids. Germline CDR1 MNHEY, CDR2 SVGAGI. J was trimmed by 2 bases and V by 8 bases; bases with no gene match: 5. The CDR3: CASRGLASTDTQYF. The CDR3 nucleotides are TGTGCCAGCCGGGGACTAGCTTCCACAGATACGCAGTATTTT.

The CDR3: CSVVGGVTEAFF. The CDR3 region has the DNA TGCAGCGTTGTCGGAGGGGTCACTGAAGCTTTCTTT. This chain links TRBV29-1 with TRBJ1-1; D possibly corresponds to TRBD1 (5 bases). CDR1 is SQVTM, CDR2 ANQGSEA, per germline. V was trimmed by 4 bases and J by 4 bases, leaving 10 bases between them. CDR3 length equals 12 residues.

This chain uses TRBV6-5 with TRBJ1-1; D gene ambiguous. Germline values: CDR1 MNHEY, CDR2 SVGAGI. Trimming pared 7 bases from V and 3 bases from J, leaving 6 bases between. The CDR3 extends over 11 amino acids. The CDR3: CASIGDTEAFF. The CDR3, as DNA: TGTGCCAGCATAGGAGACACTGAAGCTTTCTTT.

This chain links TRBV4-1 with TRBJ2-7, with TRBD2 as a possible D gene (6 bases). Between the trimmed V and J ends, which lost 1 base and 0 bases, there was a span of 16 bases. Germline CDR1 and CDR2: MGHRA and YSYEKL. This CDR3 comprises 17 residues. The CDR3 loop reads CASSQVGRGRLSYEQYF. CDR3 coding DNA: TGCGCCAGCAGCCAAGTGGGCCGGGGGAGACTCTCCTACGAGCAGTACTTC.